This entry lists 29 T cell receptor beta chains sequenced from one sample in a study of OX40 agonist ivuxolimab in advanced cancers. Measured with immunoSEQ multiplex PCR; TCRdb has only the in-frame clones, and not every one. The sample yields approximately 89,000 clones, 80% to 90% seen once. The sequencing here drew on CD4+ or CD8+ T cells sorted from blood, taken in a trial of the OX40 agonist ivuxolimab. The receptors shown here come from an adult with an advanced solid tumor such as melanoma, head and neck, liver or kidney cancer.

This rearrangement joins TRBV28 to TRBJ2-2, with D possibly being TRBD1 (6 bases). The germline V gene encodes CDR1 MDHEN and CDR2 SYDVKM. The CDR3 loop spans 13 amino acids. The CDR3 loop reads CASGVANTGELFF. The CDR3 bases are TGTGCATCAGGGGTGGCTAACACCGGGGAGCTGTTTTTT.

The chain has TRBV5-1 and TRBJ2-1; 8 bases map to TRBD1. The V and J ends lost 4 bases and 8 bases, in that order; junction bases with no gene match: 14. The CDR3 spans 16 residues. Germline V gene sequence: CDR1 SGHRS, CDR2 YFSETQ. The CDR3 protein is CASSPVDRGAWDEQFF. In DNA, the CDR3 is TGCGCCAGCAGCCCGGTAGACAGGGGAGCGTGGGATGAGCAGTTCTTC.

This clone turned up a few times. The chain joins TRBV6-6 to TRBJ1-3; no clear D. V was pared by 3 bases and J by 2 bases, with 8 bases between. The CDR3 consists of 14 residues. From germline, CDR1 is MNHNY and CDR2 SVGAGI (reference sequence). The CDR3 is CASSYSGAGNTIYF. The CDR3 DNA reads TGTGCCAGCAGTTATTCCGGGGCTGGAAACACCATATATTTT.

The genes are TRBV7-2 and TRBJ2-4, with D tentatively TRBD1 (5 bases). The CDR3 contains 15 residues. The V gene's germline CDR1 is SGHTA and CDR2 FQGNSA. Trimming shortened V by 0 bases and J by 3 bases, and 9 bases separated the two germline ends. As DNA, the CDR3 is TGTGCCAGCAGCTTAGCGCAGGGTGGCAAAAACATTCAGTACTTC. The encoded protein is CASSLAQGGKNIQYF.

This chain joins TRBV7-3 and TRBJ1-1; 7 bases map to TRBD1. The ends lost 5 bases at V and 3 bases at J; junction bases unmatched: 15. From germline, CDR1 is SGHTA and CDR2 FQGTGA. CDR3 length: 17 amino acids. This chain's CDR3 is CASSPNSGQIKYTEAFF. Written as DNA, the CDR3 is TGTGCCAGCAGCCCCAACTCGGGACAGATCAAATACACTGAAGCTTTCTTT.

The count of this clone is one. The gene calls are TRBV14 and TRBJ1-3, with 10 bases aligning to TRBD1. The length of the CDR3 is 16 residues. Germline V gene lookup returns CDR1 SGHDN and CDR2 FVKESK. Trimming removed 3 bases from V and 4 bases from J; junction bases left unmatched: 6. CDR3 sequence: CASSHRQGAQGNTIYF. The CDR3 coding sequence is TGTGCCAGCAGCCACCGACAGGGGGCGCAGGGAAACACCATATATTTT.

This sequence joins TRBV5-6 and TRBJ1-2; no clear D. This CDR3 is built from 13 residues. The V end lost 0 bases, the J end lost 7 bases, and 10 bases lay between the germline ends. Germline-derived CDR1 and CDR2 are SGHDT and YYEEEE. Here the CDR3 reads CASSLASKTGYTF. In nucleotides, the CDR3 is TGTGCCAGCAGCTTGGCTTCCAAGACTGGCTACACCTTC.

This clone was recorded once. The chain combines TRBV28 with TRBJ2-7; D perhaps matches TRBD2 (6 bases). In germline, CDR1 is MDHEN, CDR2 SYDVKM. The CDR3 has 15 residues. V lost 2 bases, J lost 3 bases, and 14 bases lay in between. CDR3 in amino acids: CASSLGFSGVYEQYF. The DNA of the CDR3 is TGTGCCAGCAGTTTAGGCTTTAGCGGAGTCTACGAGCAGTACTTC.

This clone was seen only a few times. The rearrangement links TRBV6-6 to TRBJ1-2, with D uncertain. The V gene lost 5 bases and the J gene lost 7 bases, with 14 bases spanning the gap. This CDR3 comprises 13 residues. Per germline, CDR1 MNHNY and CDR2 SVGAGI (reference sequence). CDR3 loop: CASSTGELRGYTF. CDR3 DNA sequence: TGTGCCAGCAGTACCGGGGAGTTACGTGGCTACACCTTC.

This chain joins TRBV5-1 and TRBJ2-2, with 10 bases lining up with TRBD2. Germline values: CDR1 SGHRS, CDR2 YFSETQ. The CDR3 is 16 amino acids. Germline trimming cut 3 bases from V and 6 bases from J; bases unmatched to any gene: 8. CDR3 sequence reads: CASSYAGLALAGELFF. CDR3 nucleotide sequence: TGCGCCAGCAGCTACGCGGGACTAGCGCTCGCCGGGGAGCTGTTTTTT.

The chain has TRBV7-2 and TRBJ1-5; 7 bases are a match to TRBD1. Losses at the gene ends were 0 bases for V and 4 bases for J; bases not matched to a gene: 0. The germline V gene encodes CDR1 SGHTA and CDR2 FQGNSA. This CDR3 is 14 amino acids long. The CDR3 is CASSLAGQNQPQHF. DNA for the CDR3: TGTGCCAGCAGCTTAGCGGGACAGAATCAGCCCCAGCATTTT.

In the case of this clone: An end of the junction differs from the germline gene, which may be a read error. The sample holds other DNA sequences that translate to the same CDR3. The J gene is TRBJ2-2, the V gene TRBV27, with D perhaps TRBD2 (5 bases). CDR1 and CDR2 (germline): MNHEY, SMNVEV (reference sequence). The CDR3 length is 14 residues. CDR3 in DNA: TGTGCCAGCGTTCCCTTAGGTGGCACCGGGGAACTGTTTTTT. This codes for CASVPLGGTGELFF.

The chain combines TRBV7-9 with TRBJ2-1, with 10 bases matching TRBD2. The ends lost 8 bases at V and 6 bases at J; junction bases unmatched: 10. The CDR3 is 15 residues long. Germline CDR1 SEHNR, CDR2 FQNEAQ (reference sequence). This chain's CDR3 is CASEQWTSGPNEQFF. The CDR3 DNA is TGTGCCAGCGAACAGTGGACTAGCGGCCCCAATGAGCAGTTCTTC.

This clone has only a few counts. The V and J genes are TRBV28 and TRBJ2-5, with a possible D match to TRBD2 (7 bases). The CDR3 sequence is 17 residues long. V was clipped by 5 bases and J by 5 bases, with 24 bases between them. Germline loops: CDR1 MDHEN, CDR2 SYDVKM. Here the CDR3 DNA reads TGTGCCAGCAGTCTTGCGGCTAGCGGCCAGGGGACGGAGACCCAGTACTTC. This sequence encodes CASSLAASGQGTETQYF.

The CDR3 DNA reads TGCAGCGTTTCCCAGCGGGAGTGGAATGAGCAGTTCTTC. It encodes CSVSQREWNEQFF. The chain couples TRBV29-1 to TRBJ2-1; TRBD2 matches 8 bases. The CDR3 contains 13 residues. Germline CDR1 is SQVTM and CDR2 is ANQGSEA. V dropped 5 bases and J dropped 7; count of bases not matched to a gene: 7.

There are a few counts of this clone. The J gene is TRBJ1-1, the V gene TRBV18; D unclear. With 3 bases removed from V and 1 base from J, the gap between germline ends came to 3 bases. CDR1 KGHSH and CDR2 LQKENI come from the germline V gene. The CDR3 covers 12 residues. CDR3 DNA sequence: TGTGCCAGCTCACCCGCGAACACTGAAGCTTTCTTT. This gives the protein CASSPANTEAFF.

The rearrangement links TRBV5-8 to TRBJ2-7, with 7 bases lining up with TRBD1. With 0 bases clipped from V and 2 bases from J, the junction kept 2 bases outside the gene matches. The CDR3 has 14 amino acids. Germline CDR1 and CDR2: SGHTS and YDEGEE. CDR3 region: CASSLGQGAYEQYF. DNA for the CDR3: TGTGCCAGCAGCTTGGGACAGGGAGCCTACGAGCAGTACTTC.

V and J are TRBV4-2 and TRBJ2-7; D unresolved. Germline V CDR1 and CDR2: LGHNA, YNFKEQ. Trimming left V 3 bases short and J 0 bases short, with 12 bases between. This CDR3 is built from 15 residues. CDR3 loop: CASSQTRDFSYEQYF. The CDR3 nucleotides read TGTGCCAGCAGCCAGACGAGAGACTTCTCCTACGAGCAGTACTTC.

J is TRBJ2-2 and V is TRBV4-3, with a possible D match to TRBD2 (5 bases). Trimming stripped 3 bases from V and 2 bases from J, with 16 bases between. The germline V gene has CDR1 LGHNA and CDR2 YSLEER. This CDR3 is built from 17 residues. CDR3 sequence reads: CASSHQDLAGNTGELFF. The DNA of the CDR3 is TGCGCCAGCAGCCACCAAGATCTTGCGGGTAACACCGGGGAGCTGTTTTTT.

The chain recombines TRBV9 with TRBJ2-7; no reliable D call. V was cut by 0 bases and J by 3 bases, with 7 bases left in between. The germline V gene encodes CDR1 SGDLS and CDR2 YYNGEE. The CDR3 length is 13 residues. CDR3 bases: TGTGCCAGCAGCGTAGGGCCATACTACGAGCAGTACTTC. It is translated as CASSVGPYYEQYF.

The V and J genes are TRBV30 and TRBJ2-3; D is possibly TRBD2 (5 bases). CDR3 size: 12 residues. Germline lookup yields CDR1 GTSNPN and CDR2 SVGIG (reference sequence). Trimming left V 0 bases short and J 5 bases short, with 6 bases between. Here the CDR3 DNA reads TGTGCCTGGAGTGTACGGGGAGATACGCAGTATTTT. Amino acids: CAWSVRGDTQYF.

The chain is built from TRBV13 and TRBJ2-6; TRBD1 is a possible D gene (6 bases). The CDR3 has 17 amino acids. The V and J ends lost 4 bases and 0 bases respectively, with 13 bases between them. Germline loops: CDR1 PRHDT, CDR2 FYEKMQ (reference sequence). The CDR3 bases are TGTGCCAGCAGCTCTCCGACAGGCTACTCTGGGGCCAACGTCCTGACTTTC. It encodes CASSSPTGYSGANVLTF.

The chain employs TRBV29-1 and TRBJ2-3, with TRBD2 matching over 7 bases. The CDR3 length is 14 residues. V lost 1 base to trimming and J lost 7 bases; unmatched junction nucleotides: 8. Germline V gene data show CDR1 as SQVTM and CDR2 as ANQGSEA. CDR3 residues: CSVEVLAGAYTQYF. The CDR3 DNA is TGCAGCGTTGAAGTCTTGGCGGGAGCCTATACGCAGTATTTT.

The genes are TRBV5-4 and TRBJ1-2; perhaps TRBD1 as D (6 bases). The germline CDR1 and CDR2 sequences are SGHNT and YYREEE (reference sequence). V lost 5 bases to trimming and J lost 2 bases, with 13 bases between them. This CDR3 is built from 14 residues. The CDR3 DNA reads as TGTGCCAGCAGTTCCCCACAGGGCAACTATGGCTACACCTTC. Its protein is CASSSPQGNYGYTF. The whole variable domain, filled in from reference TRBV5-4 and TRBJ1-2, reads ETGVTQSPTHLIKTRGQQVTLRCSSQSGHNTVSWYQQALGQGPQFIFQYYREEENGRGNFPPRFSGLQFPNYSSELNVNALELDDSALYLCASSSPQGNYGYTFGSGTRLTVV.

The chain combines TRBV11-1 with TRBJ1-1; D unresolved. Trimming left V 1 base short and J 8 bases short, with 8 bases between. This CDR3 spans 12 amino acids. Per the germline V gene, CDR1 is SGHAT and CDR2 is FQDESV (reference sequence). The CDR3 DNA reads TGTGCCAGCAGCTTAGAGGTGGAGGAAGCTTTCTTT. This translates into CASSLEVEEAFF.

The gene calls are TRBV28 and TRBJ2-7; TRBD2 is a possible D gene (5 bases). The V gene's germline CDR1 is MDHEN and CDR2 SYDVKM. Trimming left V 5 bases short and J 0 bases short, with 11 bases between. The length of the CDR3 is 14 residues. The CDR3: CASSQLGVSYEQYF. CDR3 coding DNA: TGTGCCAGCAGTCAGCTCGGGGTCTCCTACGAGCAGTACTTC.

V usage is TRBV20-1 and J usage is TRBJ2-1; unclear D gene. The germline CDR1 and CDR2 sequences are DFQATT and SNEGSKA (reference sequence). V shed 5 bases and J shed 5 bases, with 4 bases lying between them. The CDR3 is 10 residues long. CDR3 region: CSAQDNEQFF. The CDR3, as DNA: TGCAGTGCTCAGGACAATGAGCAGTTCTTC.

This clone was recorded at least ten times. The genes are TRBV18 and TRBJ1-1; possible D gene TRBD1, 5 bases. CDR1 is KGHSH and CDR2 is LQKENI in the germline V gene. V shed 2 bases and J shed 1 base, with 8 bases lying between them. There are 14 residues in the CDR3. The DNA of the CDR3 is TGTGCCAGCTCACCATTTACAGGGAACACTGAAGCTTTCTTT. Its protein is CASSPFTGNTEAFF.

J is TRBJ1-2 and V is TRBV6-5; 7 bases are shared with TRBD1. The V and J ends lost 5 bases and 7 bases, in that order; junction bases with no gene match: 13. The CDR3 contains 15 residues. Germline lookup yields CDR1 MNHEY and CDR2 SVGAGI. The CDR3 DNA sequence: TGTGCCAGCAGTCTGACCGGGACAGCGCGACGTGGCTACACCTTC. Translation gives CASSLTGTARRGYTF.